The T cell receptor (beta chain) described here comes from a study of T cell responses to AZD1222 COVID-19 vaccine. Trimming removed 0 bases from V and 14 bases from J, with 2 bases in between. The CDR3 has 8 amino acids. Germline V gives CDR1 SGDLS, CDR2 YYNGEE. To note about this clone: Antigen: not known.

Libraries were prepared by immunoSEQ multiplex PCR; TCRdb keeps only in-frame clonotypes and omits some of them. The sample records over 85,000 clones, approximately 92% being singletons. Study-level points and caveats: Reportedly, nearly half of unique spike TCRs recognized epitopes outside B.1.351/B.1.1.7 mutations.

This chain uses TRBV9 with TRBJ1-2; D unclear. The clonotype comes from an adult who received the AZD1222 COVID-19 vaccine. Sequenced here: peripheral blood, sampled 28 days after the second AZD1222 dose. Here the CDR3 DNA reads TGTGCCAGCAGCGTAGGAACCTTC. Protein product: CASSVGTF.